This T cell receptor beta chain comes out of a study of PD-1 blockade in classical Hodgkin lymphoma (dated by TCRdb to between 2020 and 2021). The study in broad terms: Nivolumab dosing was 3 mg/kg intravenously every 2 weeks, continuing until either disease progression or unacceptable toxicity. The study used CyTOF and TCR beta sequencing to define a peripheral blood immune signature of response to PD-1 blockade in classical Hodgkin lymphoma.

The Qiagen DNeasy kit was used to extract genomic DNA both from unsorted PBMCs and from the negatively selected CD4+ and CD8+ fractions. TCR beta CDR3 regions were subjected to amplification by immunoSEQ multiplex PCR with primers that anneal to V and J segments. A synthetic immune receptor repertoire was used to minimize amplification bias, and any remaining bias was removed computationally after sequencing. Under the source paper's analysis protocol: Custom Python scripts were used to quantify repertoire diversity as the Shannon entropy index. The unsorted, CD4+ and CD8+ repertoires were each analyzed separately, with the exception of combined analyses, where CD4+ and CD8+ sequences were merged in silico. Clonal expansion was defined as a frequency increase of at least 2-fold after treatment compared with C1D1, and clones undetected at baseline were assigned a pseudocount of 0.5. Singleton clones were defined as clones with 0 or 1 copy at C1D1, and non-singleton clones were defined as clones with 2 or more copies. Clones expanded in unsorted samples were assigned a CD4+, CD8+ or unknown annotation through matching of protein sequences in sorted samples from the same patient. Wilcoxon tests on paired samples were used to test changes in diversity from C1D1 to C4D1. Here the immuneACCESS table is served through TCRdb, limited to in-frame sequences with V and J called. Missing clones are a known gap in these copies; in checked studies unresolved V genes cover under half, and the rest lacks a known reason. The V and J calls and clone size come from that table; D and trimming were worked out from the DNA. The sample table holds about 24,000 clones, of which 84% were seen once. Under 2% of the sample is in the top ten clones.

What the work shows at the level of the full study, not this receptor alone: Patients starting nivolumab less than 1 year after ASCT had lower diversity and were excluded from later analyses to avoid confounding by immune reconstitution. Only a single clinical trial cohort was studied, and what caused the repertoire differences, possibly disease activity or prior therapy, remained undefined. CD4+ but not CD8+ TCR diversity rose significantly by C4D1 (p=0.0027 vs p=0.16), most apparent in complete responders (p=0.02). Trial patients achieving complete response had baseline diversity similar to newly diagnosed patients, whereas partial responders and progressors had significantly lower diversity. Baseline TCR diversity was reported to be lower in newly diagnosed patients than in healthy donors, and even lower in relapsed/refractory patients.

Relative to germline, V is missing 6 bases and J is missing 0 bases, with 4 bases of the junction outside any gene match. CDR1 and CDR2 are read off the germline V gene as SNHLY and FYNNEI. Including the terminal cysteine and phenylalanine, the CDR3 comprises 14 residues. Of all the DNA, just the CDR3 is kept, 42 bases in frame from base 1. The label giving this sample's time point can be read as: cycle 1 day 1 (C1D1), immediately before nivolumab initiation. Relapse after autologous stem cell transplantation had occurred in all trial patients, and cohorts A, B and C were distinguished by prior brentuximab vedotin exposure. CD4+ T cells were purified from thawed PBMCs by magnetic negative selection with a Miltenyi CD4+ T cell isolation kit. The trial cohort was composed of approximately 60 patients with relapsed/refractory classical Hodgkin lymphoma, for whom complete response, partial response or progressive disease was recorded as best overall response. In the multi-cohort phase II CheckMate 205 trial, trial patients received single-agent nivolumab. An independent review committee assessed best overall response by applying the 2007 International Working Group response criteria. Trial PBMCs were collected immediately before nivolumab initiation (C1D1) and during therapy at cycle 2 day 1 and cycle 4 day 1. Peripheral blood was collected in 8 mL Vacutainer Cell Preparation Tubes, from which PBMCs were isolated by centrifugation and then cryopreserved. Purified CD4+ and CD8+ fractions were prepared only for cases where an additional PBMC sample was available. Magnetically labelled cells were removed on LS columns in a quadroMACS separator, and the flow-through was retained as the purified fraction.

A word on this clone: There is no known antigen for this receptor. One base away there is no much larger clone; base qualities are not given.

This clonotype was obtained from a human donor with classical Hodgkin lymphoma. Sequencing was performed on CD4+ T cells from blood, taken at baseline. The rearranged segments are TRBV2 and TRBJ1-2; TRBD1 matches 7 bases in the middle. DNA sequence: TGTGCCAGCAGAGGGACAGTCCCTAACTATGGCTACACCTTC. Translated, it reads CASRGTVPNYGYTF.